Presented here are 6 T cell receptor beta chains from one specimen sequenced in a study of vaccination effects on CD4 cells after COVID-19. Their antigens are not known. The data were produced by immunoSEQ multiplex PCR, yet TCRdb's version contains in-frame clones alone and is incomplete. This sample has nearly 45,000 clones, with more than 60% found just once. Expansion with viral peptide pools was applied to antigen-specific CD4+ T cells by the ViraFEST assay prior to sequencing. Once cultured for around 11 days, the cells underwent separation to obtain CD4+ T cells. Infection dated between March and December 2020, before the Alpha, Beta and Delta variants reached the United States. The sample in question was CD4+ T cells from PBMCs cultured with a peptide pool, obtained before COVID-19 vaccination. The receptors were gathered from a human donor who had a prior SARS-CoV-2 infection.

CDR3 DNA sequence: TGTGCCAGCAGCTCGTGGACAGGAGGATATGGCTACACCTTC. The encoded protein is CASSSWTGGYGYTF. This chain connects TRBV5-4 to TRBJ1-2, with 7 positions matching TRBD1. With 3 bases clipped from V and 5 bases from J, the junction kept 7 bases outside the gene matches. The CDR3 totals 14 residues. Per germline, CDR1 SGHNT and CDR2 YYREEE (reference sequence).

The chain links TRBV6-5 to TRBJ1-1; the D gene is possibly TRBD1 (6 bases). The CDR3 is 13 residues long. CDR1 MNHEY and CDR2 SVGAGI come from the germline V gene. V was trimmed by 5 bases and J by 10 bases, leaving 17 bases between them. CDR3 protein: CASSTQQGTGAFF. The CDR3 DNA follows: TGTGCCAGCAGTACACAGCAGGGGACGGGAGCTTTCTTT.

The rearrangement uses TRBV7-8 and TRBJ2-7; no reliable D call. Per germline, CDR1 SGHVS and CDR2 FQNEAQ. This CDR3 contains 13 residues. Trimming cost V 5 bases and J 0 bases, with 8 bases left between them. CDR3 nucleotide sequence: TGTGCCAGCAGCCGACTTGCCTCCTACGAGCAGTACTTC. It encodes CASSRLASYEQYF.

CDR3 DNA sequence: TGTGCCAGCAGCTTGTGGGGTACAGGGATGTTGCCCGGGGAGCTGTTTTTT. Its protein is CASSLWGTGMLPGELFF. The chain couples TRBV5-8 to TRBJ2-2; D might be TRBD1 (6 bases). The length of the CDR3 is 17 residues. The V end was cut by 1 base, the J end by 6 bases, with 19 bases between. Germline CDR1 reads SGHTS; CDR2 reads YDEGEE.

This chain links TRBV7-2 with TRBJ1-1; D remains ambiguous. CDR3 length equals 12 residues. V was pared by 3 bases and J by 3 bases, with 5 bases between. Germline V lookup: CDR1 SGHTA, CDR2 FQGNSA. CDR3 bases: TGTGCCAGCAGCTTTCTGGACACTGAAGCTTTCTTT. It encodes CASSFLDTEAFF. Filled out from reference TRBV7-2 and TRBJ1-1, the complete variable domain reads GAGVSQSPSNKVTEKGKDVELRCDPISGHTALYWYRQSLGQGLEFLIYFQGNSAPDKSGLPSDRFSAERTGGSVSTLTIQRTQQEDSAVYLCASSFLDTEAFFGQGTRLTVV.

This chain uses TRBV4-2 with TRBJ2-5, with 10 bases matching TRBD2. J lost 6 bases, V lost 0 bases, and 13 bases had no gene match. The CDR3 consists of 18 residues. Germline values: CDR1 LGHNA, CDR2 YNFKEQ. The CDR3 coding sequence is TGTGCCAGCAGCCAAGATCGGAGGGGTAGCGGGGGGTCCCAGACCCAGTACTTC. Protein: CASSQDRRGSGGSQTQYF.